This T cell receptor (beta chain) was captured by sequencing in a study of vaccination effects on CD4 cells after COVID-19. Study overall: A median of 72 days separated the second dose and sampling. Whole-study results and caveats: Whether induced by infection or by vaccine, clones showed marked clonal contraction late after vaccination. Only a few convalescent patients and no early post-infection timepoints featured in the study.

ViraFEST used viral peptide pools to expand antigen-specific CD4+ T cells before sequencing. Following a roughly ten-day culture, CD4+ T cells were purified. BNT162b2 vaccine or mRNA-1273 vaccine was given to participants in two doses. Supplemented with about 9.9 IU/ml IL-2 and 10 ug/ml peptides, some 2 million PBMC per well were kept in culture. As regards this clone: Its target is unknown.

Libraries were prepared by immunoSEQ multiplex PCR; TCRdb keeps only in-frame clonotypes and omits some of them. The sample lists tens of thousands of clones; roughly 76% were seen once. Sequenced here: CD4+ T cells from PBMCs cultured with SARS-CoV-2 spike peptides, sampled after COVID-19 vaccination. The receptor was derived from a human donor who received a COVID-19 vaccine. Some clones in this sample may be carry-over from other donors' samples.

The CDR3 coding sequence is TGCGCCAGCAGCTTGGCTCAGGGGGCGGGAGGCTACACCTTC. Residues: CASSLAQGAGGYTF. The chain uses TRBV5-1 and TRBJ1-2; 8 bases are a match to TRBD1. The J segment lost 8 bases and the V segment lost 0 bases, leaving 6 bases of the junction unmatched. The CDR3 is made up of 14 amino acids. Germline V gene sequence: CDR1 SGHRS, CDR2 YFSETQ.